Included here is one T cell receptor beta chain sequence, with context. These data originate in a study of shared T cell receptors in the human thymus. Generated by immunoSEQ multiplex PCR, the TCRdb table keeps only in-frame clones and is missing some. This sample has approximately 490,000 clones, with 75% to 85% found just once. The sample was also linked to a second study, of human thymus T cells. Per that study: Thymic and blood repertoires seemed to show skewed V and J gene use. Related research found strongly overlapping thymic repertoires in unrelated individuals.

The TCR was taken from a boy under two years old with a congenital heart defect. The specimen sequenced was thymocytes.

The DNA for the CDR3 is TGTGCCAGCTCACCACAGGGCAGGGCCACCTACGAGCAGTACTTC. Translation: CASSPQGRATYEQYF. This sequence joins TRBV18 and TRBJ2-7, with D possibly being TRBD1 (5 bases). The CDR3 totals 15 residues. V was trimmed by 1 base and J by 2 bases, leaving 12 bases between them. In germline, CDR1 is KGHSH, CDR2 LQKENI.